One sample yielded the 26 T cell receptor beta chains listed below, sequenced in a study of OX40 agonist ivuxolimab in advanced cancers. Sequenced by immunoSEQ multiplex PCR; TCRdb stores in-frame clones only, minus some. Among about 58,000 clones, 82% were seen once, and the ten largest hold more than 1.1%. Source: CD4+ or CD8+ T cells sorted from blood, taken in a trial of the OX40 agonist ivuxolimab. Source of these receptors: an adult with an advanced solid tumor such as melanoma, head and neck, liver or kidney cancer.

CDR3 DNA sequence: TGTGCCAGCAGTGTGCCCGGGAAGCCTTACGAGCAGTACTTC. Its translation: CASSVPGKPYEQYF. The rearrangement joins TRBV6-1 to TRBJ2-7; TRBD2 is a possible D gene (5 bases). V was cut by 4 bases and J by 4 bases, with 14 bases left in between. The germline gives CDR1 MNHNS, CDR2 SASEGT. The CDR3 sequence is 14 residues long.

This clone showed up just a few times. This chain uses TRBV15 with TRBJ1-5; maybe TRBD1 (6 bases). Germline CDR1 LNHNV, CDR2 YYDKDF (reference sequence). V dropped 0 bases and J dropped 6 bases, with 15 bases sitting between them. This CDR3 comprises 16 residues. The CDR3 reads CATSRDKGGRGQPQHF. CDR3 in DNA: TGTGCCACCAGCAGAGATAAGGGGGGCAGGGGTCAGCCCCAGCATTTT.

V gene TRBV5-1 combines with J gene TRBJ2-1; D is perhaps TRBD1 (6 bases). The CDR3 length is 15 residues. Trimming cost V 2 bases and J 2 bases, with 11 bases left between them. The germline V gene has CDR1 SGHRS and CDR2 YFSETQ. The CDR3 reads CASSFAGTTYNEQFF. As DNA, the CDR3 is TGCGCCAGCAGCTTTGCAGGGACAACCTACAATGAGCAGTTCTTC.

This clone has more than one count but fewer than ten. Germline and junction disagree at one end, which may indicate a read error. V and J are TRBV7-7 and TRBJ2-1; TRBD1 matches 7 bases. The CDR3 is made up of 14 amino acids. From germline, CDR1 is SSHAT and CDR2 FNYEAQ (reference sequence). The CDR3 reads CASSLTGSYNEQFF. In DNA, the CDR3 is TGTGCTAGCAGCTTGACAGGGTCATACAATGAGCAGTTCTTC.

This rearrangement joins TRBV5-6 to TRBJ1-2; 8 positions match TRBD1. Germline CDR1 reads SGHDT; CDR2 reads YYEEEE. Trimming removed 6 bases from V and 4 bases from J; junction bases left unmatched: 8. The CDR3 is 14 amino acids. CDR3 DNA sequence: TGTGCCAGCAACGACAGGGGAGGCGGCTATGGCTACACCTTC. Residues: CASNDRGGGYGYTF.

J is TRBJ1-2 and V is TRBV4-3; no definite D call. Trimming took off 1 base at V and 8 bases at J, with 11 bases between the two ends. CDR1 is LGHNA and CDR2 is YSLEER in the germline V gene. The CDR3 length is 13 residues. CDR3 nucleotide sequence: TGCGCCAGCAGCCAAGTAGTATTCAAAGGCTACACCTTC. It encodes CASSQVVFKGYTF.

The CDR3 DNA sequence: TGTGCCAGCAGCTTGTGGTCAGAAGCTTTCTTT. Amino acids: CASSLWSEAFF. The J gene is TRBJ1-1, the V gene TRBV5-8; D is ambiguous. Trimming stripped 1 base from V and 8 bases from J, with 6 bases between. CDR3 size: 11 residues. In germline, CDR1 is SGHTS, CDR2 YDEGEE. Combining the CDR3 with reference TRBV5-8 and TRBJ1-1 gives the whole variable domain EAGVTQSPTHLIKTRGQQATLRCSPISGHTSVYWYQQALGLGLQFLLWYDEGEERNRGNFPPRFSGRQFPNYSSELNVNALELEDSALYLCASSLWSEAFFGQGTRLTVV.

This chain joins TRBV6-5 and TRBJ1-2; D is undetermined. In germline, CDR1 is MNHEY, CDR2 SVGAGI. The CDR3 totals 11 residues. V was cut by 6 bases and J by 5 bases, with 7 bases left in between. CDR3 protein: CASSPRYGYTF. As DNA, the CDR3 is TGTGCCAGCAGCCCACGATATGGCTACACCTTC.

This clone was recorded once. The chain is built from TRBV7-2 and TRBJ2-2, with TRBD1 matching 7 bases. V lost 3 bases, J lost 0 bases, and 1 base stayed unmatched. Looked up from germline, CDR1 is SGHTA and CDR2 is FQGNSA. The CDR3 covers 15 residues. This chain's CDR3 is CASSFQGANTGELFF. The CDR3 DNA is TGTGCCAGCAGCTTTCAGGGGGCGAACACCGGGGAGCTGTTTTTT. The complete variable domain, with remaining parts taken from reference TRBV7-2 and TRBJ2-2, reads GAGVSQSPSNKVTEKGKDVELRCDPISGHTALYWYRQSLGQGLEFLIYFQGNSAPDKSGLPSDRFSAERTGGSVSTLTIQRTQQEDSAVYLCASSFQGANTGELFFGEGSRLTVL.

The rearrangement uses TRBV2 and TRBJ1-5; 12 bases align to TRBD1. This CDR3 is built from 15 residues. CDR1 is SNHLY and CDR2 is FYNNEI in the germline V gene. V gave up 6 bases and J gave up 7 bases; unmatched junction bases: 7. DNA of the CDR3: TGTGCCAGCAGCCCCGGGACAGGGGGCGGACAGCCCCAGCATTTT. Protein sequence: CASSPGTGGGQPQHF.

This chain connects TRBV4-1 to TRBJ2-5, with 12 bases identical to TRBD2. Germline CDR1 is MGHRA and CDR2 is YSYEKL. Trimming cost V 0 bases and J 4 bases; bases outside gene matches: 3. CDR3 size: 16 residues. The CDR3 nucleotides read TGCGCCAGCAGCCAAGAGTCTAGCGGGAGGGGAGAGACCCAGTACTTC. It codes for CASSQESSGRGETQYF.

This rearrangement joins TRBV7-2 to TRBJ2-3; the D gene is possibly TRBD2 (6 bases). This CDR3 is built from 15 residues. Trimming stripped 2 bases from V and 0 bases from J, with 9 bases between. In germline, CDR1 is SGHTA, CDR2 FQGNSA. The CDR3 is CASSLTSTSTDTQYF. CDR3 bases: TGTGCCAGCAGCTTAACTAGCACTAGCACAGATACGCAGTATTTT.

V is TRBV11-3 and J is TRBJ1-4; D remains unclear. Trimming removed 1 base at V and 8 bases at J, with 5 bases between. Germline lookup yields CDR1 SGHNT and CDR2 YENEEA. This CDR3 contains 12 residues. The chain's CDR3 is CASSLVNEKLFF. The CDR3 DNA follows: TGTGCCAGCAGCTTAGTTAACGAAAAACTGTTTTTT.

J is TRBJ2-3 and V is TRBV4-3; 10 bases align to TRBD2. The CDR3 extends over 19 amino acids. Germline lookup yields CDR1 LGHNA and CDR2 YSLEER. With V trimmed by 0 bases and J by 4 bases, 13 bases remained unmatched. CDR3 loop: CASSQDPQLSSGGADTQYF. CDR3 coding DNA: TGCGCCAGCAGCCAAGATCCTCAACTGTCTAGCGGGGGAGCAGATACGCAGTATTTT.

This chain joins TRBV28 and TRBJ1-2; no clear D gene. The CDR3 covers 11 residues. Per germline, CDR1 MDHEN and CDR2 SYDVKM. Between the trimmed V and J ends, which lost 6 bases and 5 bases, there was a span of 7 bases. CDR3 sequence reads: CASRALYGYTF. CDR3 DNA: TGTGCCAGCAGGGCCCTGTATGGCTACACCTTC.

A word on this clone: The same CDR3 also results from other DNA sequences found in this sample. In DNA, the CDR3 is TGTGCCAGCTCACCACGGGGGTACGAGCAGTACTTC. This codes for CASSPRGYEQYF. V is TRBV18 and J is TRBJ2-7; D possibly matches TRBD1 or TRBD2 (5 bases each). V was cut by 1 base and J by 4 bases, with 5 bases left in between. The CDR3 is 12 amino acids. CDR1 is KGHSH, CDR2 LQKENI, per germline.

The genes are TRBV19 and TRBJ1-1; a weak D match, TRBD1 (5 bases). CDR1 and CDR2 (germline): LNHDA, SQIVND (reference sequence). This CDR3 contains 15 residues. V was pared by 6 bases and J by 4 bases, with 18 bases between. This CDR3 reads CASRSNGGEGTEAFF. CDR3 nucleotides: TGTGCCAGTAGGAGTAACGGGGGTGAGGGCACTGAAGCTTTCTTT.

The CDR3 here is CASSLDSRSRRSGELFF. CDR3 in DNA: TGCGCCAGCAGCTTGGATTCTAGGTCTCGGAGGTCCGGGGAGCTGTTTTTT. The chain combines TRBV5-1 with TRBJ2-2; D possibly corresponds to TRBD2 (5 bases). CDR3 length equals 17 residues. The germline V gene has CDR1 SGHRS and CDR2 YFSETQ. V was shortened by 0 bases and J by 6 bases, with 18 bases between the two germline ends.

By its share, this clone is medium-sized (0.01 to 0.1%). The chain employs TRBV28 and TRBJ2-7, with a weak D call TRBD2 (7 bases). V dropped 6 bases and J dropped 6 bases, with 21 bases sitting between them. Germline assignment: CDR1 MDHEN and CDR2 SYDVKM. The CDR3 is 15 amino acids. The chain's CDR3 is CASSYRAKGLLEQYF. The CDR3 DNA sequence: TGTGCCAGCAGCTACAGGGCCAAGGGACTACTCGAGCAGTACTTC.

The V gene is TRBV5-5, the J gene TRBJ1-1; D is ambiguous. Between the trimmed V and J ends, which lost 1 base and 1 base, there was a span of 5 bases. Germline V gives CDR1 SGHKS, CDR2 YYEKEE (reference sequence). The CDR3 extends over 13 amino acids. The CDR3 sequence is CASSLWSNTEAFF. The CDR3 DNA follows: TGTGCCAGCAGCTTGTGGTCGAACACTGAAGCTTTCTTT.

The chain joins TRBV9 to TRBJ2-5; perhaps TRBD1 as D (5 bases). The CDR3 is 15 amino acids. V was shortened by 3 bases and J by 3 bases, with 15 bases between the two germline ends. Germline V gene sequence: CDR1 SGDLS, CDR2 YYNGEE. The CDR3 DNA is TGTGCCAGCAGCGCCGGTCAGGGTCAAAAAGAGACCCAGTACTTC. Its translation is CASSAGQGQKETQYF.

The chain has TRBV6-1 and TRBJ1-6; D is unresolved. V lost 3 bases and J 7 bases, leaving 16 bases between the germline ends. The V gene's germline CDR1 is MNHNS and CDR2 SASEGT. CDR3 length equals 16 residues. The CDR3 here is CASSEPLRELNSPLHF. The CDR3 nucleotides read TGTGCCAGCAGTGAGCCTCTCCGGGAACTAAATTCACCCCTCCACTTT.

The genes are TRBV13 and TRBJ1-1; 7 bases agree with TRBD1. J gave up 5 bases and V 7 bases, and 10 bases lay outside the gene matches. The CDR3 totals 14 residues. The germline CDR1 and CDR2 sequences are PRHDT and FYEKMQ (reference sequence). The CDR3, as DNA: TGTGCCAGCAAATTACAGGGGTTAAGGACTGAAGCTTTCTTT. Protein product: CASKLQGLRTEAFF.

With regard to this clone: This sample includes further DNA sequences coding for the same CDR3. This sequence joins TRBV5-1 and TRBJ2-5; D uncertain. V lost 4 bases, J lost 2 bases, and 6 bases lay in between. Germline lookup yields CDR1 SGHRS and CDR2 YFSETQ. The CDR3 is 12 amino acids. CDR3 in amino acids: CASSLGQETQYF. CDR3 DNA: TGCGCCAGCAGCCTGGGGCAAGAGACCCAGTACTTC.

This clone was recorded once. The chain has TRBV10-3 and TRBJ1-1; D gene unclear. Germline values: CDR1 ENHRY, CDR2 SYGVKD. The CDR3 totals 13 residues. Trimming cost V 6 bases and J 5 bases, with 13 bases left between them. The CDR3 DNA sequence: TGTGCCATCAGAGGGTGGAGGGAAACTGAAGCTTTCTTT. Protein sequence: CAIRGWRETEAFF.

This chain links TRBV1 with TRBJ1-6. TRBV1 is recorded as a pseudogene. The CDR3 covers 16 residues. CDR3 residues: CTSSQPIFSYNSPLHF. Written as DNA, the CDR3 is TGCACCAGCAGCCAGCCTATATTCTCCTATAATTCACCCCTCCACTTT.